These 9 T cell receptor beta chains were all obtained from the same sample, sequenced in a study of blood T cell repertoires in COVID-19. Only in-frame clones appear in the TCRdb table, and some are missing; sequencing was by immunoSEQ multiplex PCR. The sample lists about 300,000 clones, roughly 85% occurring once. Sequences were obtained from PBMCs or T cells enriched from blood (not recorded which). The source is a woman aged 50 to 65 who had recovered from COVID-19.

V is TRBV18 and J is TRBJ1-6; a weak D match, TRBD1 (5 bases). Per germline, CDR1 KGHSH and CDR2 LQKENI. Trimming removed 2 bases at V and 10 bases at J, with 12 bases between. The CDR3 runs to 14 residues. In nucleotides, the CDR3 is TGTGCCAGCTCACCAAGGCAGGGTGACTCACCCCTCCACTTT. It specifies CASSPRQGDSPLHF.

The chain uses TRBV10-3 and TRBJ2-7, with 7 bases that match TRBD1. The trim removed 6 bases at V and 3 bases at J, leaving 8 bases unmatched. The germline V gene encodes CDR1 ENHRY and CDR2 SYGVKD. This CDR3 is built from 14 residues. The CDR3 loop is CAISGDRDGYEQYF. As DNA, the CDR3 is TGTGCCATCAGCGGCGACAGGGATGGCTACGAGCAGTACTTC.

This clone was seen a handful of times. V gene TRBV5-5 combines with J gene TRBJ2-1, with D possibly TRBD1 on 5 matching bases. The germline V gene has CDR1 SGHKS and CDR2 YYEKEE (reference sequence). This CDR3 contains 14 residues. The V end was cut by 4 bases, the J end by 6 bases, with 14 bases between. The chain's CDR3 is CASSVQQGFNEQFF. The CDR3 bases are TGTGCCAGCAGCGTTCAGCAGGGCTTCAATGAGCAGTTCTTC.

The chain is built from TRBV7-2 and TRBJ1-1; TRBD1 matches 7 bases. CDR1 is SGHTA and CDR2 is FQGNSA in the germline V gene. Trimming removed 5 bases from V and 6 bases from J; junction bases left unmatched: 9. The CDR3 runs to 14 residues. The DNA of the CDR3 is TGTGCCAGCAGCGCCGACGGACAGGTGCCTGAAGCTTTCTTT. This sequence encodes CASSADGQVPEAFF.

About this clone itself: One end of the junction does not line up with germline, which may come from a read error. The CDR3 loop reads CASSGDRGLRVF. CDR3 DNA sequence: TGTGCCAGCAGTGGGGACAGGGGGCTGAGAGTCTTT. The chain recombines TRBV12-3 or TRBV12-4 with TRBJ1-1; 12 bases map to TRBD1. CDR3 length: 12 residues.

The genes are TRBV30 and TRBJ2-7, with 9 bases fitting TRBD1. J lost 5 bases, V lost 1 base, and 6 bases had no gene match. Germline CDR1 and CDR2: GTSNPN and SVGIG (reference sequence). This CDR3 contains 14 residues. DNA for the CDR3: TGTGCCTGGAGTGGGGGACAGGGCGGCGACGAGCAGTACTTC. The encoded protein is CAWSGGQGGDEQYF.

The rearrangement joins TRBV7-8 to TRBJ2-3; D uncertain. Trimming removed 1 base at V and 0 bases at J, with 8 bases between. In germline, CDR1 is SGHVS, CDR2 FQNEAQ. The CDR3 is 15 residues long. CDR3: CASSLGASSTDTQYF. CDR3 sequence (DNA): TGTGCCAGCAGCTTAGGGGCGAGCAGCACAGATACGCAGTATTTT. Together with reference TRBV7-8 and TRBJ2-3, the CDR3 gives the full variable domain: GAGVSQSPRYKVAKRGQDVALRCDPISGHVSLFWYQQALGQGPEFLTYFQNEAQLDKSGLPSDRFFAERPEGSVSTLKIQRTQQEDSAVYLCASSLGASSTDTQYFGPGTRLTVL.

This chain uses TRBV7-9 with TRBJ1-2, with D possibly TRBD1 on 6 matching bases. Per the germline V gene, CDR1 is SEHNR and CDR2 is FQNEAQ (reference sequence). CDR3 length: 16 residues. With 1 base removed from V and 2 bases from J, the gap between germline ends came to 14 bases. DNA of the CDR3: TGTGCCAGCAGCTTAGGATCAAGGACAGTAAACTATGGCTACACCTTC. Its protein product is CASSLGSRTVNYGYTF.

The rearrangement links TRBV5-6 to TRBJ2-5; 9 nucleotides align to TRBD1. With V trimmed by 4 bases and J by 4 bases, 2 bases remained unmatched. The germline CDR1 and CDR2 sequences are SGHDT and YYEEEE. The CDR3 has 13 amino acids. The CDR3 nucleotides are TGTGCCAGCAGCACGGACAGGGGAGAGACCCAGTACTTC. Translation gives CASSTDRGETQYF.